Presented here are 18 T cell receptor beta chains from one specimen sequenced in a study of shared clonotypes between healthy human individuals. Clones were sequenced by immunoSEQ multiplex PCR, and TCRdb holds only the in-frame ones, with some missing. The sample has under 1,900,000 clones; about 98.5% are singletons. What was sequenced was naive CD4+ T cells sorted from blood. Noted subset: CD45RA+ positively selected. The receptors derive from a young man in good health.

The chain uses TRBV14 and TRBJ1-2; 8 bases fit TRBD1. Per the germline V gene, CDR1 is SGHDN and CDR2 is FVKESK. This CDR3 comprises 14 residues. V gave up 0 bases and J gave up 4 bases; unmatched junction bases: 1. In DNA, the CDR3 is TGTGCCAGCAGCCAAGATGGGACAGGCTATGGCTACACCTTC. It translates to CASSQDGTGYGYTF.

The rearrangement uses TRBV5-1 and TRBJ2-1; perhaps TRBD1 as D (6 bases). Trimming took 4 bases from V and 1 from J, leaving 15 bases between them. Germline V CDR1 and CDR2: SGHRS, YFSETQ. This CDR3 is built from 16 residues. The CDR3 reads CASSTNREGSYNEQFF. CDR3 bases: TGCGCCAGCAGCACCAACAGGGAAGGGTCCTACAATGAGCAGTTCTTC.

This rearrangement joins TRBV5-4 to TRBJ2-1; 11 bases match TRBD2. Germline CDR1 and CDR2: SGHNT and YYREEE (reference sequence). Trimming cost V 4 bases and J 9 bases; bases outside gene matches: 6. CDR3 length: 14 residues. The DNA for the CDR3 is TGTGCCAGCAGCCTTAGCGGGAGGGCCACTGAGCAGTTCTTC. It specifies CASSLSGRATEQFF.

The J gene is TRBJ1-2, the V gene TRBV14, with D perhaps matching TRBD1 (5 bases). The CDR3 totals 13 residues. Germline CDR1 SGHDN, CDR2 FVKESK. V lost 6 bases, J lost 5 bases, and 13 bases lay in between. The CDR3 DNA reads as TGTGCCAGCAGTGAGGGGCGCAGGTATGGCTACACCTTC. Protein sequence: CASSEGRRYGYTF.

The rearrangement uses TRBV7-9 and TRBJ2-6; TRBD1 or TRBD2 may be the D gene (5 bases each). The CDR3 totals 16 residues. Germline lookup yields CDR1 SEHNR and CDR2 FQNEAQ (reference sequence). With 10 bases removed from V and 0 bases from J, the gap between germline ends came to 16 bases. The CDR3 DNA reads as TGTGCCAACACCGGGACGGCGTCCTCTGGGGCCAACGTCCTGACTTTC. It specifies CANTGTASSGANVLTF.

The chain is built from TRBV7-2 and TRBJ1-3; D unresolved. This CDR3 has 15 residues. CDR1 is SGHTA, CDR2 FQGNSA, per germline. Trimming shortened V by 6 bases and J by 0 bases, and 12 bases separated the two germline ends. CDR3: CASSPQTLSGNTIYF. DNA of the CDR3: TGTGCCAGCAGTCCTCAGACGCTCTCTGGAAACACCATATATTTT.

A remark on this clone: This CDR3 is also generated by other DNA sequences in the sample. The chain is built from TRBV11-2 and TRBJ2-3; possible D gene TRBD2, 6 bases. Germline V CDR1 and CDR2: SGHAT, FQNNGV. CDR3 size: 13 residues. Trimming shortened V by 5 bases and J by 2 bases, and 8 bases separated the two germline ends. Here the CDR3 reads CASSRGTTDTQYF. Here the CDR3 DNA reads TGTGCCAGCAGCCGCGGGACCACAGATACGCAGTATTTT.

The rearrangement links TRBV30 to TRBJ2-2; D uncertain. The CDR3 is 13 residues long. The V end lost 3 bases, the J end lost 0 bases, and 5 bases lay between the germline ends. Germline CDR1 is GTSNPN and CDR2 is SVGIG (reference sequence). This CDR3 is CAWSHSNTGELFF. CDR3 DNA: TGTGCCTGGAGCCATTCGAACACCGGGGAGCTGTTTTTT. Complete variable domain (other parts from reference TRBV30 and TRBJ2-2): SQTIHQWPATLVQPVGSPLSLECTVEGTSNPNLYWYRQAAGRGLQLLFYSVGIGQISSEVPQNLSASRPQDRQFILSSKKLLLSDSGFYLCAWSHSNTGELFFGEGSRLTVL.

V usage is TRBV25-1 and J usage is TRBJ2-2, with 7 bases identical to TRBD1. V was pared by 4 bases and J by 2 bases, with 4 bases of the junction left unmatched. Germline CDR1 and CDR2: MGHDK and SYGVNS. CDR3 size: 15 residues. CDR3 in DNA: TGTGCCAGCAGTGGGCAGGGGGTTAACACCGGGGAGCTGTTTTTT. Translated, it gives CASSGQGVNTGELFF.

To note about this clone: The same CDR3 is also encoded by other DNA sequences in this sample. V is TRBV5-1 and J is TRBJ2-5; D unresolved. Trimming removed 0 bases at V and 5 bases at J, with 8 bases between. This CDR3 has 13 residues. CDR1 is SGHRS and CDR2 is YFSETQ in the germline V gene. The CDR3 DNA is TGCGCCAGCAGCTTGGCAAGCCGGGAGACCCAGTACTTC. This sequence encodes CASSLASRETQYF.

This chain connects TRBV7-9 to TRBJ2-5, with D perhaps given as TRBD1 or TRBD2 (5 bases each). V was trimmed by 3 bases and J by 2 bases, leaving 16 bases between them. CDR1 and CDR2 (germline): SEHNR, FQNEAQ (reference sequence). CDR3 length equals 16 residues. CDR3: CASSFGINGAQETQYF. The CDR3, as DNA: TGTGCCAGCAGCTTTGGGATCAACGGGGCACAAGAGACCCAGTACTTC.

This clone was detected only once. The V and J genes are TRBV7-2 and TRBJ2-3; D may match TRBD1 or TRBD2 (5 bases each). Germline lookup yields CDR1 SGHTA and CDR2 FQGNSA. The CDR3 is 13 residues long. Trimming cost V 0 bases and J 10 bases, with 11 bases left between them. The CDR3 coding sequence is TGTGCCAGCAGCTTAGCGGTGAGAGGGGCGCAGTATTTT. Encoded protein: CASSLAVRGAQYF. The full variable domain, in which reference TRBV7-2 and TRBJ2-3 provide the parts outside the CDR3, is GAGVSQSPSNKVTEKGKDVELRCDPISGHTALYWYRQSLGQGLEFLIYFQGNSAPDKSGLPSDRFSAERTGGSVSTLTIQRTQQEDSAVYLCASSLAVRGAQYFGPGTRLTVL.

The count of this clone is one. The chain recombines TRBV27 with TRBJ1-5, with unresolved D. The CDR3 has 15 residues. The V end lost 0 bases, the J end lost 1 base, and 7 bases lay between the germline ends. Germline-derived CDR1 and CDR2 are MNHEY and SMNVEV (reference sequence). The CDR3 DNA reads as TGTGCCAGCAGTTTATCAATAGGCAGCAATCAGCCCCAGCATTTT. Translation gives CASSLSIGSNQPQHF.

The chain recombines TRBV28 with TRBJ1-2; D is undetermined. Germline loops: CDR1 MDHEN, CDR2 SYDVKM. Trimming left V 3 bases short and J 6 bases short, with 11 bases between. This CDR3 has 13 residues. CDR3 in amino acids: CASSFSGLDGYTF. The CDR3 bases are TGTGCCAGCAGTTTTTCAGGACTCGATGGCTACACCTTC.

J is TRBJ2-7 and V is TRBV7-2; 7 bases match TRBD2. This CDR3 is built from 15 residues. Germline CDR1 reads SGHTA; CDR2 reads FQGNSA. The ends lost 1 base at V and 2 bases at J; junction bases unmatched: 5. CDR3 in DNA: TGTGCCAGCAGCTTAGTCCCAGCGGGGACCTACGAGCAGTACTTC. This translates into CASSLVPAGTYEQYF.

The V gene is TRBV28, the J gene TRBJ2-1; a weak D match, TRBD2 (5 bases). The CDR3 extends over 11 amino acids. The ends were cut back, 9 bases at V and 8 bases at J, with 11 bases in the middle. Germline-derived CDR1 and CDR2 are MDHEN and SYDVKM. The CDR3 region is CASSRGHEQFF. The CDR3 region has the DNA TGTGCCAGTTCTCGCGGGCATGAGCAGTTCTTC.

The chain couples TRBV5-4 to TRBJ2-7, with 7 nucleotides matching TRBD2. This CDR3 spans 16 amino acids. With 4 bases clipped from V and 5 bases from J, the junction kept 15 bases outside the gene matches. Germline CDR1 reads SGHNT; CDR2 reads YYREEE (reference sequence). DNA of the CDR3: TGTGCCAGCAGCGCAAATCGTGGGAGGGCGGGTAACGAGCAGTACTTC. Amino acid sequence: CASSANRGRAGNEQYF.

J is TRBJ2-1 and V is TRBV19; TRBD2 agrees at 7 bases. Germline V lookup: CDR1 LNHDA, CDR2 SQIVND (reference sequence). The CDR3 is made up of 14 amino acids. The V and J ends lost 5 bases and 10 bases, in that order; junction bases with no gene match: 11. CDR3 nucleotides: TGTGCCAGTAGTCAGGGACTACCGCCTGGGGAGCAGTTCTTC. Residues: CASSQGLPPGEQFF. Looking up the rest from reference TRBV19 and TRBJ2-1 gives the full variable domain: DGGITQSPKYLFRKEGQNVTLSCEQNLNHDAMYWYRQDPGQGLRLIYYSQIVNDFQKGDIAEGYSVSREKKESFPLTVTSAQKNPTAFYLCASSQGLPPGEQFFGPGTRLTVL.